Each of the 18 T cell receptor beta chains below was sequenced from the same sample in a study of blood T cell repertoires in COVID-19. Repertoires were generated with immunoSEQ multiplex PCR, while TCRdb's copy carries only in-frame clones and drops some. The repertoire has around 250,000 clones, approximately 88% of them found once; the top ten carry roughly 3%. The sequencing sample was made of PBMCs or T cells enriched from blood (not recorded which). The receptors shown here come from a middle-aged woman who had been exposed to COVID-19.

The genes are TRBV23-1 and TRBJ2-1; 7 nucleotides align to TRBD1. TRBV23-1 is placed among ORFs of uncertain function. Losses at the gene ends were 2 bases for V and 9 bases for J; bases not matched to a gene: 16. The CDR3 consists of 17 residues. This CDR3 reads CASSQPGTGAGSSEQFF. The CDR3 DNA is TGCGCCAGCAGTCAACCTGGAACAGGGGCCGGTTCGTCTGAGCAGTTCTTC.

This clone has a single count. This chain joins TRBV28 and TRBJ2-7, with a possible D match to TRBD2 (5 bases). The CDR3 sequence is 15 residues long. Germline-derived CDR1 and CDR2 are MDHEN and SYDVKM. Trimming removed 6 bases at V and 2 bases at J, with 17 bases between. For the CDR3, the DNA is TGTGCCAGCAGCAACCCGAGGGCGCGTGCCTACGAGCAGTACGTC. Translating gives CASSNPRARAYEQYV.

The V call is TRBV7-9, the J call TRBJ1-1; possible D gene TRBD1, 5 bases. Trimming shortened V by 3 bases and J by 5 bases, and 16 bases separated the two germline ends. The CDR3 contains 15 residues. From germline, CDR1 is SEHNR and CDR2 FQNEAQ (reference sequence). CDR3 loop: CASSLGGSHGTEAFF. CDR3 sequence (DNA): TGTGCCAGCAGCTTGGGGGGGTCACACGGGACTGAAGCTTTCTTT.

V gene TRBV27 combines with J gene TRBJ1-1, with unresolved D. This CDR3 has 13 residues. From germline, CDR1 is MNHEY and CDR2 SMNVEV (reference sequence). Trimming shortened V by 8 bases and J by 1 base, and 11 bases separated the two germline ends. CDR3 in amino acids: CASVPHGNTEAFF. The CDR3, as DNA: TGTGCCAGCGTCCCCCACGGGAACACTGAAGCTTTCTTT.

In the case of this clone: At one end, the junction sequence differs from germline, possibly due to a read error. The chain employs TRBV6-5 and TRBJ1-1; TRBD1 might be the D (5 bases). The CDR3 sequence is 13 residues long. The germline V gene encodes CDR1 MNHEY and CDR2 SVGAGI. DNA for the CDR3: TGTGCCAGCAGCTGGGGGGTCCACACTGGAGCTTTCTTT. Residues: CASSWGVHTGAFF.

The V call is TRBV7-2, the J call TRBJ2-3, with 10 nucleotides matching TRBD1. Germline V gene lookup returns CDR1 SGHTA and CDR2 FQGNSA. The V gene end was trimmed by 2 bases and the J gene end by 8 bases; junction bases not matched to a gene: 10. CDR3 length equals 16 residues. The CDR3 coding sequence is TGTGCCAGCAGCTTACGGGACAGGGGATTAGAGGGTACGCAGTATTTT. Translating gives CASSLRDRGLEGTQYF.

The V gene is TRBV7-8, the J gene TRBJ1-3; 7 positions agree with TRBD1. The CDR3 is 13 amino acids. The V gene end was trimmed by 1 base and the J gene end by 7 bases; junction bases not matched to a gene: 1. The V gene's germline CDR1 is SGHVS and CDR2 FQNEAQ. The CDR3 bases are TGTGCCAGCAGCTTAGGCAGGGGGAACACCATATATTTT. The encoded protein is CASSLGRGNTIYF.

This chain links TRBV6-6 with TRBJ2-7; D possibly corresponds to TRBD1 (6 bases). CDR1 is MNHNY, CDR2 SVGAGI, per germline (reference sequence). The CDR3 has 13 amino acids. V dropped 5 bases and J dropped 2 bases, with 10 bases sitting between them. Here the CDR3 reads CASSPGQTYEQYF. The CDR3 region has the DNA TGTGCCAGCAGTCCGGGACAAACCTACGAGCAGTACTTC.

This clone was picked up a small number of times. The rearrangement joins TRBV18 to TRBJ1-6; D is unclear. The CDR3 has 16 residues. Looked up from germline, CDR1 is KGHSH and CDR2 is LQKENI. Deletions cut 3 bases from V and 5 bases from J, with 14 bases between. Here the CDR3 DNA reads TGTGCCAGCTCACCCCGGCCGCCAGACAATAATTCACCCCTCCACTTT. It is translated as CASSPRPPDNNSPLHF.

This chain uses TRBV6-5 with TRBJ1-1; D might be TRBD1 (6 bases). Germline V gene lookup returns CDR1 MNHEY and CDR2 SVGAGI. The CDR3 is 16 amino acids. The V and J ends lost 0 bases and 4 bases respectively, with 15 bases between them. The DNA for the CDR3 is TGTGCCAGCAGTTACTCGAGGGGGGGACGGGGCACTGAAGCTTTCTTT. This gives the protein CASSYSRGGRGTEAFF.

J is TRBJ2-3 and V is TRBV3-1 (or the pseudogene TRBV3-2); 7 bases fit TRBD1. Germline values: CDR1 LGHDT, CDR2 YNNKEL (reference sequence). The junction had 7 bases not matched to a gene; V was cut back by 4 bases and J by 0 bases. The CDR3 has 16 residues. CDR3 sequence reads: CASSLIGQASTDTQYF. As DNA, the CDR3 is TGTGCCAGCAGCCTCATCGGACAGGCTAGCACAGATACGCAGTATTTT.

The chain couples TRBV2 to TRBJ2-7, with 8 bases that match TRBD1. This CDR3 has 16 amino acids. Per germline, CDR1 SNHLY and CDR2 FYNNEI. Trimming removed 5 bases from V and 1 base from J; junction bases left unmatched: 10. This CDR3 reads CASSSTTGTGSYEQYF. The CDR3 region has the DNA TGTGCCAGCAGTAGTACGACCGGGACAGGTTCCTACGAGCAGTACTTC.

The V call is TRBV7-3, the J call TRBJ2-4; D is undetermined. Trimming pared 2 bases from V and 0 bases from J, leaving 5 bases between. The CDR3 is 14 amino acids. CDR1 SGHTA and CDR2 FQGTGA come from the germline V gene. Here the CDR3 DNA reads TGTGCCAGCAGCTTACGGGTAGCCAAAAACATTCAGTACTTC. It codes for CASSLRVAKNIQYF.

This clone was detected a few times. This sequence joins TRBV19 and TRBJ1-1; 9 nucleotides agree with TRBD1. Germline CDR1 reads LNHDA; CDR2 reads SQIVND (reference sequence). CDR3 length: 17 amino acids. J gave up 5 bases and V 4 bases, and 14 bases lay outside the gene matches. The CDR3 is CASSRPGQGTLRTEAFF. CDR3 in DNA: TGTGCCAGTAGTAGACCGGGACAGGGAACGCTCCGAACTGAAGCTTTCTTT.

The CDR3 DNA sequence: TGTGCCAGTAGTCGAACTAGCGGGAATCCCACCGGGGAGCTGTTTTTT. Its translation is CASSRTSGNPTGELFF. This chain joins TRBV19 and TRBJ2-2; 10 nucleotides match TRBD2. J gave up 4 bases and V 5 bases, and 7 bases lay outside the gene matches. This CDR3 region has 16 residues. Germline V gene data show CDR1 as LNHDA and CDR2 as SQIVND (reference sequence).

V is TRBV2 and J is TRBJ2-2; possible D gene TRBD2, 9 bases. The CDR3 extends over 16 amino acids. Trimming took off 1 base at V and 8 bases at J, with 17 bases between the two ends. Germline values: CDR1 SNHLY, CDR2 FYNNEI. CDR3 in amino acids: CASSEDASGTGGELFF. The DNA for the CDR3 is TGTGCCAGCAGTGAAGATGCTAGCGGGACAGGTGGGGAGCTGTTTTTT.

CDR3 in DNA: TGTGCCAGCCCCCTTCAGCAGGGCGCAGATACGCAGTATTTT. It is translated as CASPLQQGADTQYF. The V gene is TRBV21-1, the J gene TRBJ2-3; TRBD1 is taken as the D call from the table, unchecked against the DNA. TRBV21-1 corresponds to a pseudogene. The CDR3 is 14 amino acids.

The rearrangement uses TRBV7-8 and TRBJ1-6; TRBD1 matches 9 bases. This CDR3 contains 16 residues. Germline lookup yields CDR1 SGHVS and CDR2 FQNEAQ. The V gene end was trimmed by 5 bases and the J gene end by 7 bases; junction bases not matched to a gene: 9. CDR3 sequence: CASSPNRGLMNSPLHF. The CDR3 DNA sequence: TGTGCCAGCAGCCCTAACAGGGGGCTAATGAATTCACCCCTCCACTTT.